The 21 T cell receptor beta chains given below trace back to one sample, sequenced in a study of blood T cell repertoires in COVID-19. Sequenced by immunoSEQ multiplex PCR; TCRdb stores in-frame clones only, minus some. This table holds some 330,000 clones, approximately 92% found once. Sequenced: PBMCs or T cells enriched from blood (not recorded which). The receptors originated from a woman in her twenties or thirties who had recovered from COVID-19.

In DNA, the CDR3 is TGTGCCAGCAGCCCAGGAACACTTGAGCAGTTCTTC. This codes for CASSPGTLEQFF. This chain uses TRBV7-8 with TRBJ2-1; D unresolved. The CDR3 is made up of 12 amino acids. Trimming took 5 bases from V and 9 from J, leaving 11 bases between them. Germline V gene sequence: CDR1 SGHVS, CDR2 FQNEAQ. The full variable domain, its missing parts supplied by reference TRBV7-8 and TRBJ2-1, is GAGVSQSPRYKVAKRGQDVALRCDPISGHVSLFWYQQALGQGPEFLTYFQNEAQLDKSGLPSDRFFAERPEGSVSTLKIQRTQQEDSAVYLCASSPGTLEQFFGPGTRLTVL.

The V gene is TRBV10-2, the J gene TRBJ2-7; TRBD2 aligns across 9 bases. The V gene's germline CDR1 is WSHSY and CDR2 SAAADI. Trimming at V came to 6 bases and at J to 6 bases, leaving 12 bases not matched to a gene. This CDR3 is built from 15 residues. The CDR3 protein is CASSVVSSGNSEQYF. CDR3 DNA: TGCGCCAGCAGCGTCGTGTCTAGCGGGAACTCCGAGCAGTACTTC.

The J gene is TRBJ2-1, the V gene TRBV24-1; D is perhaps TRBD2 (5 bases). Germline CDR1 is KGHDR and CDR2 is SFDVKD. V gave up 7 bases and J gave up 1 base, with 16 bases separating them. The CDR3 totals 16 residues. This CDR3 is CATSGEGGRSYNEQFF. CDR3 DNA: TGTGCCACCAGCGGCGAGGGCGGAAGGTCCTACAATGAGCAGTTCTTC.

The DNA for the CDR3 is TGTGCCAGCGAGGGAAGCACAGATACGCAGTATTTT. It is translated as CASEGSTDTQYF. The V gene is TRBV5-5, the J gene TRBJ2-3; D perhaps matches TRBD2 (5 bases). Between the trimmed V and J ends, which lost 7 bases and 0 bases, there was a span of 6 bases. This CDR3 region has 12 residues. Germline CDR1 SGHKS, CDR2 YYEKEE (reference sequence).

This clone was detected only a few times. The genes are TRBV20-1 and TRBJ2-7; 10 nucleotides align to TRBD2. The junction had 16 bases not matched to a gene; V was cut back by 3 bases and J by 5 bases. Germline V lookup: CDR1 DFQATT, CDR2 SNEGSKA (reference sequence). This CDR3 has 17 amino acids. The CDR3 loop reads CSASALAGAQEPHEQYF. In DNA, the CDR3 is TGCAGTGCTAGTGCGCTAGCGGGGGCTCAGGAACCCCACGAGCAGTACTTC.

The CDR3 sequence: CASSKPHMTSVENTIYF. In DNA form, the CDR3 reads TGTGCCAGCAGCAAACCCCATATGACATCCGTGGAAAACACCATATATTTT. This sequence joins TRBV21-1 and TRBJ1-3; the table's TRBD1 call for D was not verified on the DNA. TRBV21-1 is marked as a pseudogene. The CDR3 runs to 17 residues.

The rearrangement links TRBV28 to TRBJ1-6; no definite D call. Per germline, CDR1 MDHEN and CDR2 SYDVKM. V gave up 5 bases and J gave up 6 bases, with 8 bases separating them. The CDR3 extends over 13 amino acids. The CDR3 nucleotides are TGTGCCAGCAGTACATCCAGTAATTCACCCCTCCACTTT. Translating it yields CASSTSSNSPLHF.

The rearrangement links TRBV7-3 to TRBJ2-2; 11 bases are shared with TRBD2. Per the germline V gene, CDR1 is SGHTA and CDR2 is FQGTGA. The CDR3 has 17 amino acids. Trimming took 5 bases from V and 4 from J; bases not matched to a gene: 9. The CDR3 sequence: CASSQLAGGHRTGELFF. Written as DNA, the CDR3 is TGTGCCAGCAGCCAATTAGCGGGGGGGCATCGCACCGGGGAGCTGTTTTTT.

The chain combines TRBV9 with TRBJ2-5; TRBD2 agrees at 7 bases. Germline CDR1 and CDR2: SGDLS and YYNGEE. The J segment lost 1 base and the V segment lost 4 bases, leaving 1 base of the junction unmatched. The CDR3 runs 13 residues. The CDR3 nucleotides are TGTGCCAGCAGCTCGGGGGGCCAAGAGACCCAGTACTTC. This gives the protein CASSSGGQETQYF. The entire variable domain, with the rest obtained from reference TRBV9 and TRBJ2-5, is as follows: DSGVTQTPKHLITATGQRVTLRCSPRSGDLSVYWYQQSLDQGLQFLIQYYNGEERAKGNILERFSAQQFPDLHSELNLSSLELGDSALYFCASSSGGQETQYFGPGTRLLVL.

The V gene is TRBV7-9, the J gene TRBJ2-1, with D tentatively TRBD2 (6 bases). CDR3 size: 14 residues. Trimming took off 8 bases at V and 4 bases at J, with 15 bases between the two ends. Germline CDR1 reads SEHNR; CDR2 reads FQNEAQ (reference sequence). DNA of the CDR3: TGTGCCAGCCTGGGCTGGGACTCATACAATGAGCAGTTCTTC. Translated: CASLGWDSYNEQFF.

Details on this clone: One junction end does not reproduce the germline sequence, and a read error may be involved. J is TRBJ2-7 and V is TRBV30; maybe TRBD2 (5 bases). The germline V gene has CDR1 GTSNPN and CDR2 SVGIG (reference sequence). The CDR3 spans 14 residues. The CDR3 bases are TGTGCCAGGAGCAAGATCGGAGACTACTACGAGCAGTACTTC. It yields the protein CARSKIGDYYEQYF. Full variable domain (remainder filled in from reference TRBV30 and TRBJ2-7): SQTIHQWPATLVQPVGSPLSLECTVEGTSNPNLYWYRQAAGRGLQLLFYSVGIGQISSEVPQNLSASRPQDRQFILSSKKLLLSDSGFYLCARSKIGDYYEQYFGPGTRLTVT.

This CDR3 is CASSLDRFDGYTF. CDR3 nucleotides: TGTGCCAGCAGTTTAGACAGGTTTGACGGCTACACCTTC. The rearrangement links TRBV28 to TRBJ1-2, with D perhaps TRBD1 (6 bases). Germline values: CDR1 MDHEN, CDR2 SYDVKM. Trimming left V 2 bases short and J 8 bases short, with 12 bases between. The CDR3 is 13 amino acids.

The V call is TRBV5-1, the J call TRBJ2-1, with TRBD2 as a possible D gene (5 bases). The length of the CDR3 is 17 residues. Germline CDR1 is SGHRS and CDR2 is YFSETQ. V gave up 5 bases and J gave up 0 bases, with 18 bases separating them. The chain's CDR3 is CASRYFSLGSSYNEQFF. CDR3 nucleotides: TGCGCCAGCAGATACTTCTCCTTGGGGAGCTCCTACAATGAGCAGTTCTTC.

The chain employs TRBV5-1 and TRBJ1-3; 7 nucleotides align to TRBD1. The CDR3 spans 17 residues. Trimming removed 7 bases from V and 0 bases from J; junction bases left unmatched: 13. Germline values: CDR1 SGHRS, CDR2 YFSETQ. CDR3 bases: TGCGCCAGCTCTGCCGGGGACAGCGAGTTCTCTGGAAACACCATATATTTT. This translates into CASSAGDSEFSGNTIYF.

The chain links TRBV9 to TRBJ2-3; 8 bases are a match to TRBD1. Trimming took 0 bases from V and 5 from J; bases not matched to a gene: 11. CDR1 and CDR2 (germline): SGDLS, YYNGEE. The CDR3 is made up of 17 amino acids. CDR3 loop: CASSVAPAGGGEDTQYF. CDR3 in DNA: TGTGCCAGCAGCGTAGCTCCGGCAGGGGGCGGTGAAGATACGCAGTATTTT.

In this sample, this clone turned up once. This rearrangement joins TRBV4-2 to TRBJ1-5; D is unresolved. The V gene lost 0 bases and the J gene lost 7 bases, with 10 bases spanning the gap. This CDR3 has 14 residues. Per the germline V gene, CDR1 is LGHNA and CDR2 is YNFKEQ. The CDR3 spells CASSQDGRGQPQHF. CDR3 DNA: TGTGCCAGCAGCCAAGATGGCCGAGGCCAGCCCCAGCATTTT.

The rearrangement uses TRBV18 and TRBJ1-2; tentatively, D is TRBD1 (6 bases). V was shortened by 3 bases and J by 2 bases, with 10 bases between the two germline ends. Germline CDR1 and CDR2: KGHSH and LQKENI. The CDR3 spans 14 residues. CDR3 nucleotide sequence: TGTGCCAGCTCACCGACGGGACACAACTATGGCTACACCTTC. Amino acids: CASSPTGHNYGYTF.

CDR3 nucleotides: TGTGCCAGCAGTTACAGTGCAACTAATGAAAAACTGTTTTTT. It is translated as CASSYSATNEKLFF. The rearrangement joins TRBV27 to TRBJ1-4, with D hard to call. Germline CDR1 reads MNHEY; CDR2 reads SMNVEV (reference sequence). The CDR3 totals 14 residues. V shed 4 bases and J shed 0 bases, with 6 bases lying between them.

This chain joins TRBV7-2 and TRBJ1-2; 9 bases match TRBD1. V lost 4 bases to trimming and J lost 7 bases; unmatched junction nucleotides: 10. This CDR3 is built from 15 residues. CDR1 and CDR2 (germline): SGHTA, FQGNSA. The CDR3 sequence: CASSSQGDRGGGYTF. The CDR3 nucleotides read TGTGCCAGCAGCTCCCAGGGTGACAGGGGGGGTGGCTACACCTTC.

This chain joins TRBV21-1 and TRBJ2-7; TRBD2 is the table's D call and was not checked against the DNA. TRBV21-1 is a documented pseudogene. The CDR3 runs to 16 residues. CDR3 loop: CASSKALSGLTYEQYF. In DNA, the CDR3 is TGTGCCAGCAGCAAAGCGCTGAGCGGGCTAACCTACGAGCAGTACTTC.

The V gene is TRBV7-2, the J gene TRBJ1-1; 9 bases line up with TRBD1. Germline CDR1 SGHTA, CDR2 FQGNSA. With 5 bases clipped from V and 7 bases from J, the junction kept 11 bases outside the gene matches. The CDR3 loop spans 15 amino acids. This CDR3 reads CASSQIPGQGDEAFF. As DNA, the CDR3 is TGTGCCAGCAGCCAAATACCGGGACAGGGAGATGAAGCTTTCTTT. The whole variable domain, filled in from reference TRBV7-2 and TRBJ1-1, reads GAGVSQSPSNKVTEKGKDVELRCDPISGHTALYWYRQSLGQGLEFLIYFQGNSAPDKSGLPSDRFSAERTGGSVSTLTIQRTQQEDSAVYLCASSQIPGQGDEAFFGQGTRLTVV.